The 13 T cell receptor beta chains below come from one sample, sequenced in a study of T-cell reconstitution after alpha-beta-depleted transplantation in children. The TCRbeta library incorporated unique molecular identifiers. TCRdb analysed the PCR reads with MiXCR anew, one entry per CDR3 protein. Of about 500,000 distinct CDR3 sequences listed, approximately 32% are singletons. The sample here was PBMCs from the stem cell graft donor, taken from the stem cell graft. The receptors come from a human donor who donated a stem cell graft to a child with aplastic anemia.

The chain couples TRBV5-1 to TRBJ2-3; the D gene is possibly TRBD2 (6 bases). Trimming cost V 2 bases and J 0 bases, with 10 bases left between them. Germline V CDR1 and CDR2: SGHRS, YFSETQ. The CDR3 loop spans 15 amino acids. This CDR3 reads CASSFPGGSTDTQYF. The CDR3, as DNA: TGCGCCAGCAGCTTCCCTGGGGGGAGCACAGATACGCAGTATTTT. Using reference TRBV5-1 and TRBJ2-3 for the parts outside the CDR3, the full variable domain is KAGVTQTPRYLIKTRGQQVTLSCSPISGHRSVSWYQQTPGQGLQFLFEYFSETQRNKGNFPGRFSGRQFSNSRSEMNVSTLELGDSALYLCASSFPGGSTDTQYFGPGTRLTVL.

The sample holds a few counts of this clonotype. J is TRBJ1-3 and V is TRBV28; D gene uncertain. CDR1 MDHEN and CDR2 SYDVKM come from the germline V gene. The CDR3 loop spans 16 amino acids. Trimming removed 3 bases at V and 1 base at J, with 13 bases between. CDR3 protein: CASSFPRAPSGNTIYF. The DNA of the CDR3 is TGTGCCAGCAGTTTTCCTCGGGCCCCATCTGGAAACACCATATATTTT.

The V gene is TRBV6-2 or TRBV6-3, the J gene TRBJ2-3, with 8 bases fitting TRBD1. The CDR3 sequence is 16 residues long. Trimming at V came to 7 bases and at J to 2 bases, leaving 11 bases not matched to a gene. The germline gives CDR1 MNHEY, CDR2 SVGEGT. This chain's CDR3 is CASTSDRGLYTDTQYF. In nucleotides, the CDR3 is TGTGCCAGCACCTCCGACAGGGGATTATACACAGATACGCAGTATTTT.

The chain carries TRBV20-1 and TRBJ2-1; TRBD1 agrees at 7 bases. With 3 bases clipped from V and 6 bases from J, the junction kept 8 bases outside the gene matches. This CDR3 contains 14 residues. The germline V gene encodes CDR1 DFQATT and CDR2 SNEGSKA (reference sequence). The CDR3 nucleotides are TGCAGTGCTAGTCTGACAGGGAGATCCAATGAGCAGTTCTTC. Translating it yields CSASLTGRSNEQFF.

This chain uses TRBV18 with TRBJ1-1; no definite D call. The CDR3 runs to 15 residues. V lost 3 bases, J lost 1 base, and 12 bases lay in between. Germline CDR1 KGHSH, CDR2 LQKENI. The CDR3: CASSPVWAENTEAFF. CDR3 in DNA: TGTGCCAGCTCACCGGTTTGGGCGGAGAACACTGAAGCTTTCTTT. The full variable domain, rest sourced from reference TRBV18 and TRBJ1-1, is NAGVMQNPRHLVRRRGQEARLRCSPMKGHSHVYWYRQLPEEGLKFMVYLQKENIIDESGMPKERFSAEFPKEGPSILRIQQVVRGDSAAYFCASSPVWAENTEAFFGQGTRLTVV.

This chain joins TRBV7-3 and TRBJ2-1; D may be TRBD2 (6 bases). The CDR3 has 16 amino acids. CDR1 and CDR2 (germline): SGHTA, FQGTGA. The V gene lost 5 bases and the J gene lost 2 bases, with 16 bases spanning the gap. The CDR3: CASSPRTIYPYNEQFF. CDR3 nucleotide sequence: TGTGCCAGCAGCCCCCGGACTATTTATCCCTACAATGAGCAGTTCTTC.

This clonotype has a single count. This sequence joins TRBV5-1 and TRBJ2-1; 14 bases agree with TRBD2. V lost 4 bases to trimming and J lost 9 bases; unmatched junction nucleotides: 12. The CDR3 loop spans 17 amino acids. Germline lookup yields CDR1 SGHRS and CDR2 YFSETQ. The CDR3 loop reads CASSGGGLAGVKVEQFF. CDR3 DNA: TGCGCCAGCAGCGGGGGGGGACTAGCGGGAGTTAAGGTTGAGCAGTTCTTC.

V is TRBV7-9 and J is TRBJ2-2; D not certain. Germline V gives CDR1 SEHNR, CDR2 FQNEAQ (reference sequence). Trimming stripped 5 bases from V and 1 base from J, with 8 bases between. The CDR3 runs to 14 residues. The CDR3 DNA follows: TGTGCCAGCAGCCCCCCCCTGAACACCGGGGAGCTGTTTTTT. Its translation is CASSPPLNTGELFF.

The chain links TRBV20-1 to TRBJ1-1; no reliable D call. Trimming shortened V by 7 bases and J by 9 bases, and 21 bases separated the two germline ends. The germline V gene encodes CDR1 DFQATT and CDR2 SNEGSKA (reference sequence). This CDR3 is built from 13 residues. The chain's CDR3 is CSVLGAGFHQAFF. The CDR3 DNA reads TGCAGTGTCCTGGGTGCGGGGTTTCATCAAGCTTTCTTT.

This chain connects TRBV7-9 to TRBJ1-2; a possible D gene is TRBD1 (5 bases). Trimming took off 6 bases at V and 8 bases at J, with 13 bases between the two ends. Germline CDR1 is SEHNR and CDR2 is FQNEAQ (reference sequence). This CDR3 contains 12 residues. CDR3 nucleotides: TGTGCCAGCAGTCCCAGGGCGGGCGGCTACACCTTC. As protein: CASSPRAGGYTF.

The chain employs TRBV27 and TRBJ2-3; D is ambiguous. Between the trimmed V and J ends, which lost 4 bases and 5 bases, there was a span of 7 bases. CDR3 length equals 12 residues. CDR1 is MNHEY and CDR2 is SMNVEV in the germline V gene (reference sequence). This chain's CDR3 is CASSSSRDTQYF. As DNA, the CDR3 is TGTGCCAGCAGTTCTTCTCGAGATACGCAGTATTTT.

This clonotype turned up a few times. The gene calls are TRBV20-1 and TRBJ2-3; no reliable D call. There are 13 residues in the CDR3. CDR1 and CDR2 from the germline V gene are DFQATT and SNEGSKA (reference sequence). Trimming cost V 6 bases and J 0 bases, with 10 bases left between them. The CDR3 DNA sequence: TGCAGTGCGGAAGTGAGCAGCACAGATACGCAGTATTTT. It specifies CSAEVSSTDTQYF.

V gene TRBV20-1 combines with J gene TRBJ1-3, with D unresolved. Germline V gene data show CDR1 as DFQATT and CDR2 as SNEGSKA (reference sequence). The CDR3 is 15 amino acids. Trimming stripped 3 bases from V and 0 bases from J, with 12 bases between. CDR3 loop: CSASSGSSSGNTIYF. CDR3 DNA sequence: TGCAGTGCTAGTAGCGGGTCCAGCTCTGGAAACACCATATATTTT.